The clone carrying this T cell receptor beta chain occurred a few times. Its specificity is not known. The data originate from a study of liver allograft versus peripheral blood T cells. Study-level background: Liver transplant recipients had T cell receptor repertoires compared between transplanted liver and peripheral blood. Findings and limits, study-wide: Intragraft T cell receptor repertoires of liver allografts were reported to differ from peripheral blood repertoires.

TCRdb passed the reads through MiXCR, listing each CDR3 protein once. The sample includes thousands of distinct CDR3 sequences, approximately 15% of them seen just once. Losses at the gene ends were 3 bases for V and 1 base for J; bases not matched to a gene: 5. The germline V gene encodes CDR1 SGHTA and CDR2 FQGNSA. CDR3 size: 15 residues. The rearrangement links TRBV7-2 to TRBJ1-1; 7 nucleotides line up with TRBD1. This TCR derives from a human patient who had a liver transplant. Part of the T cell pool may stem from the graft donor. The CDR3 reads CASSLYRGGNTEAFF. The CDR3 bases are TGTGCCAGCAGCTTGTACAGGGGTGGGAACACTGAAGCTTTCTTT. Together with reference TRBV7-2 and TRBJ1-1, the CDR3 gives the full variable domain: GAGVSQSPSNKVTEKGKDVELRCDPISGHTALYWYRQSLGQGLEFLIYFQGNSAPDKSGLPSDRFSAERTGGSVSTLTIQRTQQEDSAVYLCASSLYRGGNTEAFFGQGTRLTVV.